A selection of T cell receptor beta chains follows, all from one sample in a study of T cell responses to AZD1222 COVID-19 vaccine. TCRdb keeps only in-frame clones here, not all; method: immunoSEQ multiplex PCR. This sample has about 190,000 clones, with approximately 91% found just once. The source was peripheral blood, collected on day 0 of AZD1222 vaccination. The receptors were gathered from an adult in good health. Both conserved end residues are trimmed from each CDR3.

CDR3aa: ASSLGGLGTQY
j_gene: TRBJ2-5
v_gene: TRBV28

CDR3aa: ASSFAGLSGNTEAF
j_gene: TRBJ1-1
v_gene: TRBV19

CDR3aa: ASSVGGLAGARMDTQY
j_gene: TRBJ2-3
v_gene: TRBV9

CDR3aa: ASSLQLGNQPQH
j_gene: TRBJ1-5
v_gene: TRBV7-8

CDR3aa: ASSLVSMSSRGFNQPQH
j_gene: TRBJ1-5
v_gene: TRBV7-9

CDR3aa: ASSDGGFGNQPQH
j_gene: TRBJ1-5
v_gene: TRBV2

CDR3aa: ASSTKCQKMSGLGYEQY
j_gene: TRBJ2-7
v_gene: TRBV21-1

CDR3aa: ASGRDGANYGYT
j_gene: TRBJ1-2
v_gene: TRBV27

CDR3aa: ATSSWTSGSLETQY
j_gene: TRBJ2-5
v_gene: TRBV15

CDR3aa: TRPGQGALLAF
j_gene: TRBJ1-1
v_gene: TRBV1

CDR3aa: ASSLVSNEKLF
j_gene: TRBJ1-4
v_gene: TRBV5-6

CDR3aa: ASSGGSGNTIY
j_gene: TRBJ1-3
v_gene: TRBV2

CDR3aa: ATSAPGDGDYEQY
j_gene: TRBJ2-7
v_gene: TRBV24-1

CDR3aa: ASSADRGTYEQY
j_gene: TRBJ2-7
v_gene: TRBV7-9

CDR3aa: ASKGRVSGYGYT
j_gene: TRBJ1-2
v_gene: TRBV6-5

CDR3aa: ASREFNKEKLF
j_gene: TRBJ1-4
v_gene: TRBV6-5

CDR3aa: ASSSRTGINSPLH
j_gene: TRBJ1-6
v_gene: TRBV7-6

CDR3aa: ASSFPNGDSLTYEQY
j_gene: TRBJ2-7
v_gene: TRBV7-9

CDR3aa: SASPGGGGYT
j_gene: TRBJ1-2
v_gene: TRBV20-1

CDR3aa: ASSFLLAGSSTDTQY
j_gene: TRBJ2-3
v_gene: TRBV5-5

CDR3aa: ASSPSPLDGYT
j_gene: TRBJ1-2
v_gene: TRBV7-9

CDR3aa: ASRPTGRTEAF
j_gene: TRBJ1-1
v_gene: TRBV6-5

CDR3aa: ASSQVAAGVEQY
j_gene: TRBJ2-7
v_gene: TRBV3-1/TRBV3-2

CDR3aa: ASSQELGTGRALSYEQY
j_gene: TRBJ2-7
v_gene: TRBV4-1

CDR3aa: ASRKQGRENQPQH
j_gene: TRBJ1-5
v_gene: TRBV19

CDR3aa: ASGSQIGEAF
j_gene: TRBJ1-1
v_gene: TRBV12-5

CDR3aa: ASSYRPEAYEQY
j_gene: TRBJ2-7
v_gene: TRBV6-6

CDR3aa: ASSPEGGPYNEQF
j_gene: TRBJ2-1
v_gene: TRBV18

CDR3aa: ASSHPRGDIKDEQY
j_gene: TRBJ2-7
v_gene: TRBV4-1

CDR3aa: ASSSDPWGRRPMNTEAF
j_gene: TRBJ1-1
v_gene: TRBV27

CDR3aa: ASSEWGISGNTIY
j_gene: TRBJ1-3
v_gene: TRBV25-1

CDR3aa: ASSSRQGQSNQPQH
j_gene: TRBJ1-5
v_gene: TRBV9

CDR3aa: ASSSGKRGNTEAF
j_gene: TRBJ1-1
v_gene: TRBV5-4

CDR3aa: ASSNHRDEQY
j_gene: TRBJ2-7
v_gene: TRBV6-2/TRBV6-3

CDR3aa: ASSSSGIQETQY
j_gene: TRBJ2-5
v_gene: TRBV7-3

CDR3aa: ASSLRGEQF
j_gene: TRBJ2-1
v_gene: TRBV18